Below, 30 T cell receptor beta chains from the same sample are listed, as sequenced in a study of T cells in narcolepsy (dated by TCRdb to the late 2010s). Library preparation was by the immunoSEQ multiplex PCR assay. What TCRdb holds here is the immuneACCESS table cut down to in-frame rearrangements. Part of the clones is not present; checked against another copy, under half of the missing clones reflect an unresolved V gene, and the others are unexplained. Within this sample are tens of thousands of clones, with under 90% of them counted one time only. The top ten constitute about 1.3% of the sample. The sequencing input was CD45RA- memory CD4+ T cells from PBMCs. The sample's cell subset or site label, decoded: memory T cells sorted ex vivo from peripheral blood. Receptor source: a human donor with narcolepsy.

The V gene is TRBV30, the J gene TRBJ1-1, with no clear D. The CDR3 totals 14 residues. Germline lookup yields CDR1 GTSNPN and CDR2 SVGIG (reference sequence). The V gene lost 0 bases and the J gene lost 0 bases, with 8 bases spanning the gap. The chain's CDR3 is CAWSVAEMNTEAFF. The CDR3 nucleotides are TGTGCCTGGAGTGTAGCAGAGATGAACACTGAAGCTTTCTTT.

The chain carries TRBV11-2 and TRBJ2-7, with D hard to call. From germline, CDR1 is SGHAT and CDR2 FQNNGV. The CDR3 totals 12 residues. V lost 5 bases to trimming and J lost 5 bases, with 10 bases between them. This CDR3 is CASSPSRNEQYF. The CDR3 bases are TGTGCCAGCAGCCCGTCGAGGAACGAGCAGTACTTC.

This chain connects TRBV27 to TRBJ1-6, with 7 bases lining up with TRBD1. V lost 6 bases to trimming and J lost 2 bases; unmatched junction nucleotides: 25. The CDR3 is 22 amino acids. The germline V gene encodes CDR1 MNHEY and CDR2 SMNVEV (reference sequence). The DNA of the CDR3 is TGTGCCAGCAGAGAAACAGGGGAAAGGTTTGGGGAAAGGGGAACCTATAATTCACCCCTCCACTTT. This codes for CASRETGERFGERGTYNSPLHF.

The CDR3 region has the DNA TGCGCCAGCAGCTTGAGGCAGCAAGCTCCTTTTTCCTACAATGAGCAGTTCTTC. Protein sequence: CASSLRQQAPFSYNEQFF. The V call is TRBV5-1, the J call TRBJ2-1; D gene uncertain. The V gene's germline CDR1 is SGHRS and CDR2 YFSETQ. V was pared by 1 base and J by 1 base, with 18 bases between. CDR3 length: 18 amino acids.

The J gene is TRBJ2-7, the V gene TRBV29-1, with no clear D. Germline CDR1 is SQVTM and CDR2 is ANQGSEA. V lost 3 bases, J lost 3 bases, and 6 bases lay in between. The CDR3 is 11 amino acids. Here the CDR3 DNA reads TGCAGCGTTGACACCAGCTACGAGCAGTACTTC. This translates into CSVDTSYEQYF.

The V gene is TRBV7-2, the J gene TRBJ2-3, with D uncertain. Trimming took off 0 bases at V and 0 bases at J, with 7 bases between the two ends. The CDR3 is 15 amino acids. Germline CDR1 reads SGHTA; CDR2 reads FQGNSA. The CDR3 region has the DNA TGTGCCAGCAGCTTAGCGCTGGGTAGCACAGATACGCAGTATTTT. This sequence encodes CASSLALGSTDTQYF.

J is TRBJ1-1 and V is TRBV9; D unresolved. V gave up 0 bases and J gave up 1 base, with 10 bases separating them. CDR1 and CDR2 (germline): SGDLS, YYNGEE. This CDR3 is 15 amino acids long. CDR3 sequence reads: CASSVEDRGNTEAFF. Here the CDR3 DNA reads TGTGCCAGCAGCGTAGAGGACCGGGGGAACACTGAAGCTTTCTTT.

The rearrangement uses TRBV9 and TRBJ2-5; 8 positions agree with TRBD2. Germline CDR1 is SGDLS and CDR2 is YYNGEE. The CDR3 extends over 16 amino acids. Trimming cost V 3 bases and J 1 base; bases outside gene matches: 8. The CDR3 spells CASSGKSGGVQETQYF. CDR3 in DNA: TGTGCCAGCAGCGGTAAGAGCGGGGGCGTCCAAGAGACCCAGTACTTC.

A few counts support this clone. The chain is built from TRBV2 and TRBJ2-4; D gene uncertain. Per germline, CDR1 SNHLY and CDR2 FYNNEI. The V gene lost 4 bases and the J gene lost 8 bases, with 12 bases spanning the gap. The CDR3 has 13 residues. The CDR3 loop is CASSARVVDIQYF. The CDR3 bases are TGTGCCAGCAGTGCAAGGGTAGTAGACATTCAGTACTTC.

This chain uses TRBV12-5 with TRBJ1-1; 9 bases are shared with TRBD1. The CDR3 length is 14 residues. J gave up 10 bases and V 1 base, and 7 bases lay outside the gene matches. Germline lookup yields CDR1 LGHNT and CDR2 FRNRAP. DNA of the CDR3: TGTGCTAGTGGTTTGGGGGACAGGGCGGGAACAGCTTTCTTT. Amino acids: CASGLGDRAGTAFF.

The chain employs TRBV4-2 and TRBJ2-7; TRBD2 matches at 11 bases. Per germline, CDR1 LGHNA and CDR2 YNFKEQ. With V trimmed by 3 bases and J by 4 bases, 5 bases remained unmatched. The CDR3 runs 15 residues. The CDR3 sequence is CASSQDLAGGYEQYF. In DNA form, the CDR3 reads TGTGCCAGCAGCCAGGACCTAGCGGGGGGTTACGAGCAGTACTTC.

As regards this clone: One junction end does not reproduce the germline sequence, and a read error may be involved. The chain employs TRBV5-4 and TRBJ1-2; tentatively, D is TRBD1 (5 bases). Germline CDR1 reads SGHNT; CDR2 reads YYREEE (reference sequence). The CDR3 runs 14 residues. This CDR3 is CASCLDGGTGGYTF. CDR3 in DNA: TGTGCCAGCTGCTTGGATGGGGGGACTGGTGGCTACACCTTC.

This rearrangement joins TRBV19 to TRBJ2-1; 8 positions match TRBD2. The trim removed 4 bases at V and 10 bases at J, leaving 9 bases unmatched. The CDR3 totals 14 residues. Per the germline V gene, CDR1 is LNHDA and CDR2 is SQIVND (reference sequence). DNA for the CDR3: TGTGCCAGTAGTACCCCGCGGGGGGCTCGGGAGCAGTTCTTC. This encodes CASSTPRGAREQFF.

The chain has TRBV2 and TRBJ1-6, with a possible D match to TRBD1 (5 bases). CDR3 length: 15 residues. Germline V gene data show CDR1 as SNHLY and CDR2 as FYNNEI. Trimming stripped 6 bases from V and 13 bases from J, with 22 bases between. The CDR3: CASSPRPDIGFPLHF. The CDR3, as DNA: TGTGCCAGCAGCCCCCGGCCGGACATCGGCTTCCCCCTCCACTTT.

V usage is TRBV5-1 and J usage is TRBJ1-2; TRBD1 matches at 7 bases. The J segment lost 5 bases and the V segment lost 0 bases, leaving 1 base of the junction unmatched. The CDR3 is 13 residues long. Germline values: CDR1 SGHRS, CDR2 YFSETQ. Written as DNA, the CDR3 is TGCGCCAGCAGCTTGGACAGGGGATATGGCTACACCTTC. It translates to CASSLDRGYGYTF.

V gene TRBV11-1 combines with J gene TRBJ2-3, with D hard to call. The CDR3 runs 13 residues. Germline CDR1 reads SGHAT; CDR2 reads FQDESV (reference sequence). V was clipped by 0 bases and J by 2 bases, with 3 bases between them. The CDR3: CASSLAFTDTQYF. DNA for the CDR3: TGTGCCAGCAGCTTAGCCTTCACAGATACGCAGTATTTT.

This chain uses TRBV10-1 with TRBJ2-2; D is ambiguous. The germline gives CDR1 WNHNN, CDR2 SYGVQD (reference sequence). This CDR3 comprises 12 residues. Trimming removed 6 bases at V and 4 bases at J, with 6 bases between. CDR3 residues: CASSRPTGELFF. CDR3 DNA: TGCGCCAGCAGCCGACCCACCGGGGAGCTGTTTTTT.

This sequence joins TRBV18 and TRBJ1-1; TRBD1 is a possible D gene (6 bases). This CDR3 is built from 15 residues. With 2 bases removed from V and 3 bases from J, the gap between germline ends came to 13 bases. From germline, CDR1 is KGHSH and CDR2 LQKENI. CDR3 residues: CASSPLDSSYTEAFF. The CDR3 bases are TGTGCCAGCTCACCATTGGACAGTTCCTACACTGAAGCTTTCTTT.

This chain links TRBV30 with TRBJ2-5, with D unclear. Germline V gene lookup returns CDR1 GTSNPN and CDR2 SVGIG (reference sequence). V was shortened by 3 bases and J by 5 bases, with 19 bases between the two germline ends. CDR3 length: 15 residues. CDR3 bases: TGTGCCTGGAGCTTGAAAGGGAAAAGGCGGGAGACCCAGTACTTC. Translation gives CAWSLKGKRRETQYF.

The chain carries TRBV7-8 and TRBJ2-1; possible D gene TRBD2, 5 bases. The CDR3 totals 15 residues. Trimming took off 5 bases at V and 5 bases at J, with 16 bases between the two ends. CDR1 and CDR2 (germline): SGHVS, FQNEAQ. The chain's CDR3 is CASSPRRTADNEQFF. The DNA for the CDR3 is TGTGCCAGCAGCCCTAGAAGGACTGCCGACAATGAGCAGTTCTTC.

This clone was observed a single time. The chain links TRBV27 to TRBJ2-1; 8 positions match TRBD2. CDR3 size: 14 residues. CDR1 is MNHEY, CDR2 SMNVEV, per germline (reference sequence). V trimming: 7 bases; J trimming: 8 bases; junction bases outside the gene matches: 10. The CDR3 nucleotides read TGTGCCAGCAAGGAAGCTAGCGGGTTCCATGAGCAGTTCTTC. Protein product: CASKEASGFHEQFF.

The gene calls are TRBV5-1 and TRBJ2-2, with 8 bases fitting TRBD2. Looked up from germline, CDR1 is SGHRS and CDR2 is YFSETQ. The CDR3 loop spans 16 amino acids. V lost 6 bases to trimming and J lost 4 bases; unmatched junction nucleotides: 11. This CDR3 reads CASTPGGTDFTGELFF. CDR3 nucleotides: TGCGCCAGCACCCCGGGAGGGACGGACTTCACCGGGGAGCTGTTTTTT.

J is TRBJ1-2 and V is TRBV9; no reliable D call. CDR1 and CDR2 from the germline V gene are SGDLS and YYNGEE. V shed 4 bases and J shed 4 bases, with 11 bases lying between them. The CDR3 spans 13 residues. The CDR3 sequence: CASSPDVPYGYTF. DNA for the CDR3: TGTGCCAGCAGCCCGGACGTTCCCTATGGCTACACCTTC.

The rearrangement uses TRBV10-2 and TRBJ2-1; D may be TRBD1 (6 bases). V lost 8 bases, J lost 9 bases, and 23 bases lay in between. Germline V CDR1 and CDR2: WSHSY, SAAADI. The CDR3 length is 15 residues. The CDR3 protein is CASWSQGRKGTEQFF. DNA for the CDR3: TGCGCCAGCTGGTCCCAGGGGCGCAAGGGTACTGAGCAGTTCTTC.

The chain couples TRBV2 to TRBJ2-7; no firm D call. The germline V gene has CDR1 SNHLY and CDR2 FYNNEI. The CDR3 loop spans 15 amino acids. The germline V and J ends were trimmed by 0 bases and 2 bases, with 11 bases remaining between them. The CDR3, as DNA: TGTGCCAGCAGTGAAGCGCAGCTGGTGACCTACGAGCAGTACTTC. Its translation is CASSEAQLVTYEQYF.

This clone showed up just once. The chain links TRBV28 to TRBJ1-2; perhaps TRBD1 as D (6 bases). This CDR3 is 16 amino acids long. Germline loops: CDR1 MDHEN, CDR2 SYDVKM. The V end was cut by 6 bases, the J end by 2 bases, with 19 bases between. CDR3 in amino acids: CASSAEEGGQNYGYTF. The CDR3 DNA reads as TGTGCCAGCAGCGCAGAAGAGGGAGGACAGAACTATGGCTACACCTTC.

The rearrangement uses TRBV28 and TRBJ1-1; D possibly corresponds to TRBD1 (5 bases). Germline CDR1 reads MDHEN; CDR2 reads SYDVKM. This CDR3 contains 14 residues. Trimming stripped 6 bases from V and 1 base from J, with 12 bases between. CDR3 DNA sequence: TGTGCCAGCAGCCCTGGGCAGGGGAACACTGAAGCTTTCTTT. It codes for CASSPGQGNTEAFF.

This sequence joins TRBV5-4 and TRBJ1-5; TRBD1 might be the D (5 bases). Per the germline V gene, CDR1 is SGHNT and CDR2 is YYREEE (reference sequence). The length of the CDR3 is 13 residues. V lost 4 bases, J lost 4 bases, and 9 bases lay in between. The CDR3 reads CASSDSGNQPQHF. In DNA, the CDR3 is TGTGCCAGCAGCGACAGTGGAAATCAGCCCCAGCATTTT.

CDR3 region: CASSHFRMDTSNQPQHF. The CDR3 region has the DNA TGTGCCAGCAGCCACTTCCGGATGGACACCAGCAATCAGCCCCAGCATTTT. The rearrangement joins TRBV5-6 to TRBJ1-5; the D gene is possibly TRBD1 (5 bases). Trimming took 4 bases from V and 1 from J, leaving 18 bases between them. This CDR3 has 17 amino acids. From germline, CDR1 is SGHDT and CDR2 YYEEEE.

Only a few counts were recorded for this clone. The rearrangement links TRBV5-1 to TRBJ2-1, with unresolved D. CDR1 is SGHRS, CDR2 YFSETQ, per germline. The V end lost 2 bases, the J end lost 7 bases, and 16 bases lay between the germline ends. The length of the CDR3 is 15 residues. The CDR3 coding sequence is TGCGCCAGCAGCTTACTTCATCCAGGTCAAAATGAGCAGTTCTTC. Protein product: CASSLLHPGQNEQFF.